The 18 T cell receptor beta chains in this list originate from one sample, sequenced in a study of blood T cell repertoires in COVID-19. Sequenced by immunoSEQ multiplex PCR; TCRdb stores in-frame clones only, minus some. Of approximately 300,000 clones listed, roughly 87% are singletons. Sequenced: PBMCs or T cells enriched from blood (not recorded which). Every receptor here comes from a woman in her 30s who had recovered from COVID-19.

The V call is TRBV10-3, the J call TRBJ1-5; the D is unclear. CDR3 length: 15 amino acids. CDR1 ENHRY and CDR2 SYGVKD come from the germline V gene. Trimming cost V 0 bases and J 2 bases, with 8 bases left between them. CDR3 DNA sequence: TGTGCCATCAGTGAGTCGGCGGGTGGCAATCAGCCCCAGCATTTT. It yields the protein CAISESAGGNQPQHF.

The genes are TRBV6-5 and TRBJ1-2; D may be TRBD1 (6 bases). The CDR3 length is 13 residues. Germline CDR1 is MNHEY and CDR2 is SVGAGI. V dropped 10 bases and J dropped 2 bases, with 14 bases sitting between them. The CDR3 protein is CATRQEANYGYTF. The CDR3 DNA is TGTGCCACCCGACAGGAAGCGAACTATGGCTACACCTTC.

V usage is TRBV5-4 and J usage is TRBJ2-7; D might be TRBD2 (5 bases). Trimming removed 0 bases at V and 0 bases at J, with 10 bases between. The germline gives CDR1 SGHNT, CDR2 YYREEE (reference sequence). The CDR3 totals 15 residues. CDR3 sequence: CASSLGSTISYEQYF. CDR3 sequence (DNA): TGTGCCAGCAGCTTGGGGTCGACTATCTCCTACGAGCAGTACTTC.

The chain carries TRBV5-1 and TRBJ2-7; perhaps TRBD2 as D (7 bases). The germline V gene has CDR1 SGHRS and CDR2 YFSETQ. CDR3 length: 14 residues. V was clipped by 0 bases and J by 2 bases, with 9 bases between them. As DNA, the CDR3 is TGCGCCAGCAGCTTGGGGCGGGGGCCCTACGAGCAGTACTTC. It encodes CASSLGRGPYEQYF.

In regard to this clone: This specimen includes other DNA sequences encoding the same CDR3. The chain couples TRBV30 to TRBJ1-3; TRBD1 is a possible D gene (5 bases). V gave up 0 bases and J gave up 2 bases, with 8 bases separating them. This CDR3 is 14 amino acids long. Looked up from germline, CDR1 is GTSNPN and CDR2 is SVGIG (reference sequence). CDR3 coding DNA: TGTGCCTGGAGTGTATTAGGGGCTGGAAACACCATATATTTT. It encodes CAWSVLGAGNTIYF.

Concerning this clone itself: Additional DNA sequences in this sample encode the identical CDR3. The V gene is TRBV5-1, the J gene TRBJ1-2; the D gene is possibly TRBD1 (6 bases). Per the germline V gene, CDR1 is SGHRS and CDR2 is YFSETQ. Trimming took off 0 bases at V and 5 bases at J, with 8 bases between the two ends. The CDR3 sequence is 13 residues long. CDR3 DNA: TGCGCCAGCAGCTTGGCAGGGGTATATGGCTACACCTTC. Translation: CASSLAGVYGYTF.

The chain has TRBV7-2 and TRBJ1-2; no reliable D call. Germline V gives CDR1 SGHTA, CDR2 FQGNSA. The CDR3 consists of 15 residues. V dropped 1 base and J dropped 0 bases, with 9 bases sitting between them. CDR3 sequence reads: CASSLGGSPNYGYTF. CDR3 nucleotide sequence: TGTGCCAGCAGCTTAGGAGGGTCCCCTAACTATGGCTACACCTTC. The variable domain in full, with the rest retrieved from reference TRBV7-2 and TRBJ1-2, is GAGVSQSPSNKVTEKGKDVELRCDPISGHTALYWYRQSLGQGLEFLIYFQGNSAPDKSGLPSDRFSAERTGGSVSTLTIQRTQQEDSAVYLCASSLGGSPNYGYTFGSGTRLTVV.

The genes are TRBV23-1 and TRBJ1-4; 7 nucleotides match TRBD1. TRBV23-1 qualifies as an ORF whose function is uncertain. The CDR3 is 18 amino acids. J lost 4 bases, V lost 3 bases, and 14 bases had no gene match. The CDR3 region is CASSHGPGARGINEKLFF. The CDR3 region has the DNA TGCGCCAGCAGTCATGGGCCGGGGGCCAGGGGGATTAATGAAAAACTGTTTTTT.

The rearrangement joins TRBV7-9 to TRBJ2-5; 9 bases match TRBD2. Germline CDR1 is SEHNR and CDR2 is FQNEAQ (reference sequence). The CDR3 runs to 14 residues. V lost 5 bases to trimming and J lost 2 bases; unmatched junction nucleotides: 3. CDR3 in DNA: TGTGCCAGCAGCCAGCTAGCGGGGCAAGAGACCCAGTACTTC. Translated, it gives CASSQLAGQETQYF.

The chain carries TRBV12-3 or TRBV12-4 and TRBJ2-7; no clear D gene. The CDR3 consists of 13 residues. Trimming removed 6 bases from V and 0 bases from J, with 9 bases in between. CDR3 residues: CASSTDTSYEQYF. The CDR3 DNA reads as TGTGCCAGCAGCACAGATACCTCCTACGAGCAGTACTTC.

The chain couples TRBV15 to TRBJ1-3, with D possibly being TRBD1 (5 bases). This CDR3 is 15 amino acids long. Germline assignment: CDR1 LNHNV and CDR2 YYDKDF (reference sequence). Trimming pared 3 bases from V and 3 bases from J, leaving 12 bases between. Here the CDR3 DNA reads TGTGCCACCAGCAGCCACCAGGGAGGTGGAAACACCATATATTTT. Its protein is CATSSHQGGGNTIYF.

The gene calls are TRBV25-1 and TRBJ2-1; D perhaps matches TRBD2 (6 bases). Germline CDR1 MGHDK, CDR2 SYGVNS. The germline V and J ends were trimmed by 8 bases and 12 bases, with 20 bases remaining between them. The CDR3 consists of 13 residues. CDR3 residues: CASLAGTGEWQFF. CDR3 coding DNA: TGTGCCAGCCTTGCGGGGACGGGGGAATGGCAGTTCTTC.

The chain carries TRBV19 and TRBJ1-1, with 8 bases identical to TRBD1. V shed 3 bases and J 6 bases; nucleotides not matched to a gene: 6. The length of the CDR3 is 14 residues. Germline assignment: CDR1 LNHDA and CDR2 SQIVND (reference sequence). The CDR3 is CASSIQGAVAEAFF. CDR3 sequence (DNA): TGTGCCAGTAGTATCCAGGGGGCGGTGGCTGAAGCTTTCTTT.

In DNA, the CDR3 is TGCAGCGCGACAGGGAACTATGGCTACACCTTC. This sequence encodes CSATGNYGYTF. This chain uses TRBV29-1 with TRBJ1-2; TRBD1 aligns across 7 bases. CDR3 length equals 11 residues. Trimming cost V 7 bases and J 2 bases; bases outside gene matches: 1. Germline CDR1 SQVTM, CDR2 ANQGSEA.

The J gene is TRBJ2-2, the V gene TRBV7-9; no clear D. Trimming took 5 bases from V and 6 from J, leaving 13 bases between them. This CDR3 has 14 residues. Germline V gives CDR1 SEHNR, CDR2 FQNEAQ (reference sequence). CDR3 loop: CASSTRPGAGELFF. CDR3 DNA: TGTGCCAGCAGCACCCGTCCAGGCGCCGGGGAGCTGTTTTTT.

The chain has TRBV9 and TRBJ1-6; D is perhaps TRBD1 (6 bases). CDR1 is SGDLS and CDR2 is YYNGEE in the germline V gene. The CDR3 spans 14 residues. Trimming removed 0 bases at V and 10 bases at J, with 11 bases between. The CDR3 sequence is CASSVVPQGSPLHF. The CDR3 bases are TGTGCCAGCAGCGTAGTTCCCCAGGGGTCACCCCTCCACTTT.

The chain recombines TRBV18 with TRBJ1-2; the D gene is possibly TRBD1 (5 bases). Germline assignment: CDR1 KGHSH and CDR2 LQKENI. Trimming shortened V by 4 bases and J by 4 bases, and 22 bases separated the two germline ends. This CDR3 comprises 17 residues. The CDR3 loop reads CASSLDSLQSFSYGYTF. The CDR3 DNA reads as TGTGCCAGCTCACTCGACAGCCTCCAATCCTTTAGCTATGGCTACACCTTC.

This clone has just a few counts. The gene calls are TRBV6-6 and TRBJ2-1; D unresolved. The CDR3 totals 17 residues. V was shortened by 5 bases and J by 0 bases, with 17 bases between the two germline ends. Germline V gene data show CDR1 as MNHNY and CDR2 as SVGAGI (reference sequence). The CDR3 region has the DNA TGTGCCAGCAGTCGAGATTTAGTTCGGAGCTCCTACAATGAGCAGTTCTTC. It translates to CASSRDLVRSSYNEQFF.